Presented here are 18 T cell receptor beta chains from one specimen sequenced in a study of blood T cell repertoires in COVID-19. Here immunoSEQ multiplex PCR was the method, and the copy in TCRdb shows in-frame clones only, minus some. In the table there are approximately 260,000 clones, approximately 84% of which are singletons. Sequenced sample: PBMCs or T cells enriched from blood (not recorded which). The receptors stem from a woman aged 45-59 years who had been exposed to COVID-19.

This chain connects TRBV5-1 to TRBJ1-1; TRBD1 matches 10 bases. The CDR3 is 17 amino acids. The germline V gene encodes CDR1 SGHRS and CDR2 YFSETQ. J gave up 2 bases and V 0 bases, and 7 bases lay outside the gene matches. CDR3 protein: CASSLEWTGGSNTEAFF. The CDR3 DNA reads TGCGCCAGCAGCTTGGAGTGGACAGGGGGATCAAACACTGAAGCTTTCTTT.

The rearrangement links TRBV7-2 to TRBJ1-5; D uncertain. V was pared by 1 base and J by 1 base, with 8 bases between. Germline V lookup: CDR1 SGHTA, CDR2 FQGNSA. The CDR3 covers 15 residues. CDR3 protein: CASSLGAASNQPQHF. The CDR3 DNA sequence: TGTGCCAGCAGCTTAGGGGCAGCCAGCAATCAGCCCCAGCATTTT.

This sequence joins TRBV28 and TRBJ1-4; weak D call: TRBD1 (5 bases). The CDR3 spans 15 residues. The germline V and J ends were trimmed by 5 bases and 5 bases, with 15 bases remaining between them. CDR1 and CDR2 (germline): MDHEN, SYDVKM. The chain's CDR3 is CASSVNQGLNEKLFF. CDR3 DNA sequence: TGTGCCAGCAGTGTTAATCAGGGATTGAATGAAAAACTGTTTTTT.

The chain combines TRBV19 with TRBJ1-5; D perhaps matches TRBD1 (5 bases). The germline V and J ends were trimmed by 5 bases and 0 bases, with 11 bases remaining between them. This CDR3 has 15 residues. Germline V gives CDR1 LNHDA, CDR2 SQIVND (reference sequence). The CDR3 reads CASSPRGGSNQPQHF. CDR3 in DNA: TGTGCCAGTAGTCCGCGGGGCGGTAGCAATCAGCCCCAGCATTTT.

The chain combines TRBV6-5 with TRBJ1-1, with 8 bases that match TRBD1. This CDR3 has 14 amino acids. Germline trimming cut 5 bases from V and 5 bases from J; bases unmatched to any gene: 7. In germline, CDR1 is MNHEY, CDR2 SVGAGI. This CDR3 reads CASSPDRGRTEAFF. The CDR3 DNA follows: TGTGCCAGCAGTCCCGACAGGGGCAGAACTGAAGCTTTCTTT.

This chain links TRBV5-4 with TRBJ2-7; the D is unclear. This CDR3 has 15 residues. CDR1 SGHNT and CDR2 YYREEE come from the germline V gene (reference sequence). Trimming stripped 0 bases from V and 5 bases from J, with 15 bases between. DNA for the CDR3: TGTGCCAGCAGCTTGGAACCGAGGCTAACCCACGAGCAGTACTTC. It encodes CASSLEPRLTHEQYF.

This chain links TRBV12-3 or TRBV12-4 with TRBJ2-3; 9 nucleotides match TRBD2. V lost 5 bases and J lost 14; bases outside the gene matches: 11. CDR3 size: 13 residues. This CDR3 reads CASSTGTSRSGYF. The CDR3 coding sequence is TGTGCCAGCAGTACCGGGACTAGCCGTTCGGGGTATTTT.

The V call is TRBV30, the J call TRBJ2-1; D gene uncertain. This CDR3 comprises 14 residues. Germline V gene lookup returns CDR1 GTSNPN and CDR2 SVGIG (reference sequence). V lost 0 bases to trimming and J lost 7 bases, with 13 bases between them. The CDR3 nucleotides read TGTGCCTGGAGTGTACAGAGTATAAGGAATGAGCAGTTCTTC. Protein: CAWSVQSIRNEQFF.

V usage is TRBV28 and J usage is TRBJ1-4, with TRBD1 as a possible D gene (5 bases). The CDR3 loop spans 14 amino acids. CDR1 is MDHEN, CDR2 SYDVKM, per germline. The V end lost 1 base, the J end lost 7 bases, and 10 bases lay between the germline ends. CDR3 sequence: CASSLSGIREKLFF. CDR3 bases: TGTGCCAGCAGTTTATCAGGGATTCGTGAAAAACTGTTTTTT.

The genes are TRBV11-1 and TRBJ2-3; 10 bases agree with TRBD2. V was clipped by 4 bases and J by 0 bases; unmatched bases: 1. This CDR3 region has 15 residues. Germline loops: CDR1 SGHAT, CDR2 FQDESV (reference sequence). As DNA, the CDR3 is TGTGCCAGCAGCTCGGGACTAGCGAGCACAGATACGCAGTATTTT. Translating it yields CASSSGLASTDTQYF.

The chain joins TRBV3-1 (or the pseudogene TRBV3-2) to TRBJ2-3, with TRBD2 as a possible D gene (5 bases). Germline assignment: CDR1 LGHDT and CDR2 YNNKEL (reference sequence). Trimming pared 4 bases from V and 1 base from J, leaving 9 bases between. This CDR3 has 14 residues. The CDR3 bases are TGTGCCAGCAGCCCGGGGTCGGGCACAGATACGCAGTATTTT. This translates into CASSPGSGTDTQYF.

The chain employs TRBV9 and TRBJ2-7; 7 bases are shared with TRBD1. The CDR3 loop spans 14 amino acids. The germline CDR1 and CDR2 sequences are SGDLS and YYNGEE. J gave up 3 bases and V 2 bases, and 5 bases lay outside the gene matches. The chain's CDR3 is CASSVTGTDYEQYF. As DNA, the CDR3 is TGTGCCAGCAGCGTTACCGGGACAGACTACGAGCAGTACTTC.

In this sample, this clone turned up once. The chain uses TRBV6-1 and TRBJ1-2; weak D call: TRBD1 (6 bases). V was cut by 4 bases and J by 2 bases, with 17 bases left in between. Germline CDR1 MNHNS, CDR2 SASEGT. The CDR3 consists of 16 residues. Here the CDR3 reads CASSGLGDTSNYGYTF. The DNA for the CDR3 is TGTGCCAGCAGTGGATTAGGGGACACGTCGAACTATGGCTACACCTTC.

This clone was counted between two and nine times. This chain links TRBV2 with TRBJ2-2, with 7 bases fitting TRBD1. Germline loops: CDR1 SNHLY, CDR2 FYNNEI. V dropped 10 bases and J dropped 0; count of bases not matched to a gene: 8. The CDR3 totals 15 residues. The CDR3 sequence is CAIRGGQTNTGELFF. In DNA form, the CDR3 reads TGTGCCATCCGAGGGGGCCAAACGAACACCGGGGAGCTGTTTTTT.

The V call is TRBV10-1, the J call TRBJ2-7; 8 nucleotides align to TRBD2. CDR1 is WNHNN, CDR2 SYGVQD, per germline (reference sequence). This CDR3 region has 14 residues. V trimming: 6 bases; J trimming: 6 bases; junction bases outside the gene matches: 10. Here the CDR3 DNA reads TGCGCCAGCAGCCCCGGGGGGGAAAAAGTCGAGCAGTACTTC. Translation: CASSPGGEKVEQYF.

The V call is TRBV5-1, the J call TRBJ2-5; the match to TRBD1 covers 10 bases. The germline V gene has CDR1 SGHRS and CDR2 YFSETQ. The CDR3 has 17 residues. With V trimmed by 1 base and J by 1 base, 7 bases remained unmatched. The CDR3 region is CASSLSPGQGSQETQYF. The CDR3 nucleotides read TGCGCCAGCAGCTTGTCCCCGGGACAGGGGTCCCAAGAGACCCAGTACTTC.

The V and J genes are TRBV18 and TRBJ1-3; no firm D call. The V gene lost 1 base and the J gene lost 0 bases, with 16 bases spanning the gap. The CDR3 contains 18 residues. Per the germline V gene, CDR1 is KGHSH and CDR2 is LQKENI. In DNA, the CDR3 is TGTGCCAGCTCACCACAAAGACCGACACTTGGCTCTGGAAACACCATATATTTT. Translating it yields CASSPQRPTLGSGNTIYF.

This clone occurred once. The same CDR3 can be traced to other DNA sequences in this sample. CDR3 nucleotide sequence: TGCGCCAGCAGCCTGGCGGGGTCCTCCTACGAGCAGTACTTC. Translation: CASSLAGSSYEQYF. This chain links TRBV5-1 with TRBJ2-7; TRBD2 might be the D (6 bases). Trimming cost V 4 bases and J 0 bases, with 11 bases left between them. The germline V gene has CDR1 SGHRS and CDR2 YFSETQ. This CDR3 is 14 amino acids long.